These T cell receptor beta chains were read from a single sample in a study of beta chain features in type 1 diabetes. Clones were sequenced by immunoSEQ multiplex PCR, and TCRdb holds only the in-frame ones, with some missing. This table has around 130,000 clones, 16% appearing once. The sample comprised central memory CD4+ T cells from blood. The receptors were gathered from a man younger than 45 with type 1 diabetes. Each CDR3 is given with its conserved first and last residue. A D gene is named only where the DNA matches it firmly. Expanded clones are given a class, and other clones once, few, many or no size at all.

clone_size j_call d_call v_call cdr3_nt cdr3_aa
. TRBJ2-4 TRBD1 TRBV14 TGTGCCAGCAGCCAAGCGAATCAGGGGGCGAGGAACATTCAGTACTTC CASSQANQGARNIQYF
. TRBJ1-2 . TRBV6-5 TGTGCCAGCTTGAAGAGTGGGCATGGCTACACCTTC CASLKSGHGYTF
. TRBJ2-1 . TRBV7-2 TGTGCCAGCAGCTTAATCGGGGGAGACAATGAGCAGTTCTTC CASSLIGGDNEQFF
. TRBJ2-1 . TRBV18 TGTGCCAGCTCCCCCGGGGGCAGCTCCTACAATGAGCAGTTCTTC CASSPGGSSYNEQFF
few TRBJ1-2 . TRBV10-3 TGTGCCATCAGTGACGACAGGAGCTATGGCTACACCTTC CAISDDRSYGYTF
many TRBJ1-2 . TRBV6-5 TGTGCCAGCAGCCCCTTCCGGGGCAGGGATGGCTACACCTTC CASSPFRGRDGYTF
. TRBJ2-3 TRBD2 TRBV7-2 TGTGCCAGCAGGACAACTAGCGGATACGCAGATACGCAGTATTTT CASRTTSGYADTQYF
few TRBJ2-1 TRBD2 TRBV4-2 TGTGCCAGCAGCCCGGGGACTAGCGGGACCTCCTACAATGAGCAGTTCTTC CASSPGTSGTSYNEQFF
. TRBJ1-1 TRBD1 TRBV7-2 TGTGCCAGCCAAAGGAGGGACAGGGACACTGAAGCTTTCTTT CASQRRDRDTEAFF
. TRBJ2-5 . TRBV4-2 TGTGCCAGCAGCCAAGCGGAAACGGAGACCCAGTACTTC CASSQAETETQYF
. TRBJ2-5 . TRBV7-9 TGTGCCAGCAGCTTAAGCGTGACCGGAGAGACCCAGTACTTC CASSLSVTGETQYF
. TRBJ2-6 . TRBV4-3 TGCGCCAGCAGCCAAAGGGACTCGGGGGCGGGGGCCAACGTCCTGACTTTC CASSQRDSGAGANVLTF
few TRBJ1-6 TRBD1 TRBV2 TGTGCCAGCAGTGAAGGACAGGGGGAAGATTCACCCCTCCACTTT CASSEGQGEDSPLHF
few TRBJ2-7 TRBD1 TRBV2 TGTGCCAGCACCCGGGACAGGGAAAACGAGCAGTACTTC CASTRDRENEQYF
. TRBJ2-7 . TRBV7-2 TGTGCCAGCAGCACAACCGGACGCGAGCAGTACTTC CASSTTGREQYF
few TRBJ2-2 . TRBV4-3 TGCGCCAGCAGCCAAGATGAGGTGGGGGAGCTGTTTTTT CASSQDEVGELFF
few TRBJ2-2 TRBD2 TRBV4-3 TGCGCCAGCTCAGCTTCGGGACTAGCGAACTCCGGGGAGCTGTTTTTT CASSASGLANSGELFF
. TRBJ2-7 TRBD2 TRBV25-1 TGTGCCAGCAGGACCGGGACTAGCGGCGCCTACGAGCAGTACTTC CASRTGTSGAYEQYF
. TRBJ1-1 . TRBV14 TGTGCCAGCAGCCAGCAGGGACACTGGAACACTGAAGCTTTCTTT CASSQQGHWNTEAFF
few TRBJ2-5 TRBD1 TRBV5-6 TGTGCCAGCAGCGAAAGGACAGGGGGGCGAGAGACCCAGTACTTC CASSERTGGRETQYF
few TRBJ1-2 . TRBV28 TGTGCCAGCAGAGTCGGGGGGGACTATGGCTACACCTTC CASRVGGDYGYTF
few TRBJ2-2 . TRBV6-5 TGTGCCAGCAGCCTTGACACCGGGGAGCTGTTTTTT CASSLDTGELFF
few TRBJ2-7 TRBD1 TRBV9 TGTGCCAGCAGCCGGGGTGGACAGGCCTCCTACGAGCAGTACTTC CASSRGGQASYEQYF
. TRBJ2-5 TRBD1 TRBV28 TGTGCCAGCAGTGCAAACCCCGGACAGGGTGGTACCCAGTACTTC CASSANPGQGGTQYF
. TRBJ2-2 . TRBV5-1 TGCGCCAGCAGCTTGGGCGGGCCCGGGGAGCTGTTTTTT CASSLGGPGELFF
few TRBJ1-3 . TRBV18 TGTGCCAGCTCACCGAGGGGAGCCGGAAACACCATATATTTT CASSPRGAGNTIYF
. TRBJ2-3 . TRBV14 TGTGCCAGCAGCCAGATCCAGGTCACAGATACGCAGTATTTT CASSQIQVTDTQYF
few TRBJ2-1 TRBD2 TRBV18 TGTGCCAGCTCACCACTAGCGGGGTTGGATGAGCAGTTCTTC CASSPLAGLDEQFF
. TRBJ1-2 TRBD1 TRBV29-1 TGCAGCGTTACGACAGGGAGCGGGGCTAACTATGGCTACACCTTC CSVTTGSGANYGYTF
few TRBJ2-7 . TRBV6-5 TGTGCCAGCAGTCCGACAGTAATCCTCTCCTACGAGCAGTACTTC CASSPTVILSYEQYF
few TRBJ1-4 . TRBV29-1 TGCAGCGTTGAAGACGGTGAAAAACTGTTTTTT CSVEDGEKLFF
. TRBJ1-4 TRBD1 TRBV5-4 TGTGCCAGCAGCCTGTGGGACAGCGAAAAACTGTTTTTT CASSLWDSEKLFF
. TRBJ2-5 . TRBV18 TGTGCCAGCTCACCAGGGCTCCACCAAGAGACCCAGTACTTC CASSPGLHQETQYF
. TRBJ1-2 . TRBV28 TGTGCCAGCAGTATCAACTATGGCTACACCTTC CASSINYGYTF
few TRBJ2-2 TRBD1 TRBV6-6 TGTGCCAGCAGTCCACGGACAGGGAACACCGGGGAGCTGTTTTTT CASSPRTGNTGELFF
few TRBJ2-2 TRBD1 TRBV2 TGTGCCAGCTCCGGGACAGGAAGCACCGGGGAGCTGTTTTTT CASSGTGSTGELFF
few TRBJ2-7 . TRBV30 TGTGCCTGGAGTGTATCGGGGTACGAGCAGTACTTC CAWSVSGYEQYF
. TRBJ2-1 TRBD2 TRBV18 TGTGCCAGCTCACCGGGAGCGGGGGTTATCTCTGAGCAGTTCTTC CASSPGAGVISEQFF
. TRBJ1-1 . TRBV7-6 TGTGCCAGCAGCGCCCGGGGGGGCGAGGCTGAAGCTTTCTTT CASSARGGEAEAFF
. TRBJ1-1 TRBD1 TRBV29-1 TGCAGCGTTGAGGAGGACAGGGCTGAAGCTTTCTTT CSVEEDRAEAFF
. TRBJ2-5 . TRBV28 TGTGCCACCAGTGGGGCGGGGAACGCGGAGACCCAGTACTTC CATSGAGNAETQYF
. TRBJ1-2 . TRBV4-3 TGCGCCAGCAGCCAAGGGCATGGGGCGGGCGGCTACACCTTC CASSQGHGAGGYTF
few TRBJ2-1 . TRBV5-4 TGTGCCAGCAGAGGGGGGGCCCTGGTTAATGAGCAGTTCTTC CASRGGALVNEQFF
. TRBJ2-7 TRBD2 TRBV7-8 TGTGCCAGCAGCTTAGGGGGAGGGAGCTCCTACGAGCAGTACTTC CASSLGGGSSYEQYF
few TRBJ1-2 . TRBV29-1 TGCAGCGTTGAAGGCAACTATGGCTACACCTTC CSVEGNYGYTF
. TRBJ1-2 TRBD1 TRBV7-6 TGTGCCAGCAGCTCCGGACAGGGCGGTTATGGCTACACCTTC CASSSGQGGYGYTF
. TRBJ1-2 TRBD1 TRBV7-9 TGTGCCAGCAGCTCAACCGGACAGGGTTTGAACTATGGCTACACCTTC CASSSTGQGLNYGYTF
. TRBJ1-2 TRBD1 TRBV5-4 TGTGCCAGCAGCTCCGGACAGGGAATAGCCAACTATGGCTACACCTTC CASSSGQGIANYGYTF
few TRBJ2-5 . TRBV7-7 TGTGCCAGCAGCTTAGAGTATAGAGGGGCGCACCAAGAGACCCAGTACTTC CASSLEYRGAHQETQYF
many TRBJ2-3 TRBD1 TRBV6-5 TGTGCCAGCAGCCCATTAGGGGGCATAAATACGCAGTATTTT CASSPLGGINTQYF
many TRBJ2-3 . TRBV2 TGTGCCAGCAGCGTCAGGGGCACTAGCACAGATACGCAGTATTTT CASSVRGTSTDTQYF
many TRBJ1-4 . TRBV29-1 TGCAGCGTCGCCTTGGTATCGGACCGGGACAAAAAACTGTTTTTT CSVALVSDRDKKLFF
. TRBJ1-2 TRBD1 TRBV6-1 TGTGCCAGCAGTGAGTGGGAGGGGGCCGGTGGCTACACCTTC CASSEWEGAGGYTF
many TRBJ2-1 . TRBV2 TGTGCCAGCAGTCCGACTAGGGACAATGAGCAGTTCTTC CASSPTRDNEQFF
few TRBJ2-7 . TRBV29-1 TGCAGCGCTCGGGACTCCTACGAGCAGTACTTC CSARDSYEQYF